Below, 32 T cell receptor beta chains from the same sample are listed, as sequenced in a study of T cell changes during pregnancy in multiple sclerosis. The table came from immunoSEQ multiplex PCR; TCRdb's copy has only in-frame clones and leaves some out. The sample carries about 33,000 clones, around 90% recorded once. The sample here was CD4+ T cells from peripheral blood mononuclear cells, taken in the second trimester of pregnancy. All receptors derive from a female donor in good health, enrolled as a control in a pregnancy study.

CDR3 sequence: CSAGTGLDTQYF. The CDR3 bases are TGCAGCGCCGGGACAGGGCTGGATACGCAGTATTTT. The rearrangement links TRBV29-1 to TRBJ2-3; 9 positions match TRBD1. This CDR3 region has 12 residues. Germline lookup yields CDR1 SQVTM and CDR2 ANQGSEA. The V and J ends lost 7 bases and 6 bases, in that order; junction bases with no gene match: 5.

This chain uses TRBV4-3 with TRBJ1-1; no clear D. Trimming took 2 bases from V and 1 from J, leaving 5 bases between them. The CDR3 spans 13 residues. CDR1 LGHNA and CDR2 YSLEER come from the germline V gene. The CDR3 DNA sequence: TGCGCCAGCAGCCAATCAGAGAACACTGAAGCTTTCTTT. It yields the protein CASSQSENTEAFF.

The chain couples TRBV27 to TRBJ2-7, with 7 positions matching TRBD1. Losses at the gene ends were 7 bases for V and 1 base for J; bases not matched to a gene: 7. Looked up from germline, CDR1 is MNHEY and CDR2 is SMNVEV (reference sequence). This CDR3 region has 14 residues. The CDR3 coding sequence is TGTGCCAGCACCTTGGGGGACAGATCCTACGAGCAGTACTTC. It specifies CASTLGDRSYEQYF.

V and J are TRBV11-1 and TRBJ1-1; 7 bases agree with TRBD1. Germline V lookup: CDR1 SGHAT, CDR2 FQDESV (reference sequence). The CDR3 covers 15 residues. V gave up 1 base and J gave up 11 bases; unmatched junction bases: 13. CDR3 in DNA: TGTGCCAGCAGCTTAGTAGGGCTGGGACAGAATGGGGCTTTCTTT. It encodes CASSLVGLGQNGAFF.

V usage is TRBV9 and J usage is TRBJ1-2, with 7 positions matching TRBD1. The CDR3 length is 19 residues. The ends lost 3 bases at V and 5 bases at J; junction bases unmatched: 22. Per germline, CDR1 SGDLS and CDR2 YYNGEE. In nucleotides, the CDR3 is TGTGCCAGCAGCGGAAGCGGCCGGATCGGGACAGCAAACCTATATGGCTACACCTTC. It codes for CASSGSGRIGTANLYGYTF.

The V gene is TRBV7-9, the J gene TRBJ2-7; a possible D gene is TRBD2 (5 bases). Germline V gene sequence: CDR1 SEHNR, CDR2 FQNEAQ (reference sequence). V lost 8 bases, J lost 0 bases, and 8 bases lay in between. There are 12 residues in the CDR3. Written as DNA, the CDR3 is TGTGCCAGCTCCCGGGGCTCCTACGAGCAGTACTTC. It encodes CASSRGSYEQYF.

This clone was found a few times. The V and J genes are TRBV19 and TRBJ2-3, with D perhaps matching TRBD1 (6 bases). Trimming removed 5 bases at V and 2 bases at J, with 23 bases between. Germline V gene sequence: CDR1 LNHDA, CDR2 SQIVND (reference sequence). There are 18 residues in the CDR3. CDR3 bases: TGTGCCAGTAGTCCCTCGGCCTTGAGGGGACACCACACAGATACGCAGTATTTT. Amino acids: CASSPSALRGHHTDTQYF.

The chain joins TRBV7-2 to TRBJ1-2; D ambiguous. Germline values: CDR1 SGHTA, CDR2 FQGNSA. V lost 1 base and J 0 bases, leaving 15 bases between the germline ends. The CDR3 loop spans 17 amino acids. CDR3 nucleotide sequence: TGTGCCAGCAGCTTAGGTCCGCAGATCCTGCCTAACTATGGCTACACCTTC. Residues: CASSLGPQILPNYGYTF. The variable domain in full, with the rest retrieved from reference TRBV7-2 and TRBJ1-2, is GAGVSQSPSNKVTEKGKDVELRCDPISGHTALYWYRQSLGQGLEFLIYFQGNSAPDKSGLPSDRFSAERTGGSVSTLTIQRTQQEDSAVYLCASSLGPQILPNYGYTFGSGTRLTVV.

This rearrangement joins TRBV18 to TRBJ2-1, with 9 bases lining up with TRBD2. Unmatched junction bases numbered 8, after V lost 3 bases and J lost 5 bases. Per germline, CDR1 KGHSH and CDR2 LQKENI. The CDR3 is 16 residues long. CDR3 in amino acids: CASSPGASGVNNEQFF. DNA for the CDR3: TGTGCCAGCTCACCGGGGGCTAGCGGGGTTAACAATGAGCAGTTCTTC. Combining the CDR3 with reference TRBV18 and TRBJ2-1 gives the whole variable domain NAGVMQNPRHLVRRRGQEARLRCSPMKGHSHVYWYRQLPEEGLKFMVYLQKENIIDESGMPKERFSAEFPKEGPSILRIQQVVRGDSAAYFCASSPGASGVNNEQFFGPGTRLTVL.

V and J are TRBV27 and TRBJ2-1; TRBD2 agrees at 11 bases. V gave up 3 bases and J gave up 7 bases; unmatched junction bases: 8. The CDR3 runs to 16 residues. Germline assignment: CDR1 MNHEY and CDR2 SMNVEV (reference sequence). The DNA for the CDR3 is TGTGCCAGCAGTTTTGGGGGACTAGCGGCCTCGAATGAGCAGTTCTTC. It specifies CASSFGGLAASNEQFF.

The chain has TRBV25-1 and TRBJ1-1, with D perhaps TRBD1 (6 bases). The CDR3 is made up of 15 amino acids. The V end lost 4 bases, the J end lost 11 bases, and 23 bases lay between the germline ends. Per the germline V gene, CDR1 is MGHDK and CDR2 is SYGVNS. As DNA, the CDR3 is TGTGCCAGCAGTGCTTCCACTAGACAGGCCCGCGGGGCTTTCTTT. Its translation: CASSASTRQARGAFF.

The chain is built from TRBV7-6 and TRBJ2-2; TRBD2 might be the D (5 bases). In germline, CDR1 is SGHVS, CDR2 FNYEAQ. CDR3 size: 13 residues. Trimming cost V 5 bases and J 11 bases, with 15 bases left between them. The CDR3 nucleotides read TGTGCCAGCAGCCCGGACTGGACGGAAGAGCTGTTTTTT. Its protein product is CASSPDWTEELFF.

The chain combines TRBV6-5 with TRBJ1-2; the D gene is possibly TRBD1 (6 bases). The V gene lost 2 bases and the J gene lost 5 bases, with 18 bases spanning the gap. The CDR3 has 16 residues. Germline V gives CDR1 MNHEY, CDR2 SVGAGI. The CDR3 protein is CASSYRDVGGPYGYTF. The CDR3 bases are TGTGCCAGCAGTTACAGAGATGTGGGGGGGCCTTATGGCTACACCTTC.

This clone was counted once. V is TRBV11-3 and J is TRBJ2-3; 10 bases match TRBD2. There are 14 residues in the CDR3. With 7 bases clipped from V and 1 base from J, the junction kept 2 bases outside the gene matches. The germline gives CDR1 SGHNT, CDR2 YENEEA. The CDR3 nucleotides are TGTGCCAGCAAGCTAGCGGGAGGCACAGATACGCAGTATTTT. Its protein product is CASKLAGGTDTQYF.

The chain recombines TRBV4-1 with TRBJ2-5, with 9 nucleotides matching TRBD2. Looked up from germline, CDR1 is MGHRA and CDR2 is YSYEKL. This CDR3 has 14 amino acids. Unmatched junction bases numbered 2, after V lost 1 base and J lost 5 bases. The CDR3 DNA reads TGCGCCAGCAGCCAAGCAGGACTAGCGGAGACCCAGTACTTC. Residues: CASSQAGLAETQYF.

V usage is TRBV6-1 and J usage is TRBJ1-5, with D tentatively TRBD1 (5 bases). Germline CDR1 and CDR2: MNHNS and SASEGT. CDR3 length: 13 residues. The V and J ends lost 7 bases and 6 bases respectively, with 13 bases between them. The chain's CDR3 is CASTQGRGQPQHF. The CDR3 DNA reads TGTGCCAGCACTCAAGGAAGGGGTCAGCCCCAGCATTTT.

The CDR3 protein is CSVDRGTNEKLFF. CDR3 bases: TGCAGCGTTGATAGGGGGACTAATGAAAAACTGTTTTTT. The V call is TRBV29-1, the J call TRBJ1-4, with D perhaps matching TRBD1 (6 bases). Germline V CDR1 and CDR2: SQVTM, ANQGSEA. The V and J ends lost 3 bases and 2 bases respectively, with 7 bases between them. There are 13 residues in the CDR3.

The V and J genes are TRBV5-1 and TRBJ2-3, with TRBD2 matching over 12 bases. The ends lost 1 base at V and 2 bases at J; junction bases unmatched: 8. CDR3 length: 18 amino acids. Germline lookup yields CDR1 SGHRS and CDR2 YFSETQ. CDR3 nucleotide sequence: TGCGCCAGCAGCTTGACGGCTAGCGGGGGGGTAAACACAGATACGCAGTATTTT. Its protein is CASSLTASGGVNTDTQYF.

In its sample, this clone was seen once. The chain combines TRBV6-5 with TRBJ1-1; tentatively, D is TRBD1 (6 bases). CDR1 MNHEY and CDR2 SVGAGI come from the germline V gene. The CDR3 spans 14 residues. Trimming cost V 2 bases and J 1 base, with 8 bases left between them. Here the CDR3 DNA reads TGTGCCAGCAGTTACCTAGGGGGGAACACTGAAGCTTTCTTT. Translating gives CASSYLGGNTEAFF.

The rearrangement links TRBV5-4 to TRBJ1-3; 9 bases fit TRBD1. V trimming: 0 bases; J trimming: 4 bases; junction bases outside the gene matches: 2. The CDR3 sequence is 15 residues long. Per the germline V gene, CDR1 is SGHNT and CDR2 is YYREEE (reference sequence). The CDR3 nucleotides read TGTGCCAGCAGCTTGGAGGACAGGGGAGGAAACACCATATATTTT. Translated, it gives CASSLEDRGGNTIYF.

The chain joins TRBV6-1 to TRBJ2-3; tentatively, D is TRBD2 (6 bases). Germline V gives CDR1 MNHNS, CDR2 SASEGT. The CDR3 is made up of 14 amino acids. V was clipped by 8 bases and J by 0 bases, with 12 bases between them. The CDR3 coding sequence is TGTGCCAGCCAATGGGGAGGAAGCACAGATACGCAGTATTTT. Protein product: CASQWGGSTDTQYF.

This chain connects TRBV7-8 to TRBJ2-7, with 10 bases that match TRBD1. V shed 5 bases and J 4 bases; nucleotides not matched to a gene: 5. Germline loops: CDR1 SGHVS, CDR2 FQNEAQ. The CDR3 runs 14 residues. CDR3 residues: CASSLGTGAYEQYF. The DNA of the CDR3 is TGTGCCAGCAGCCTCGGGACAGGGGCGTACGAGCAGTACTTC. Complete variable domain (other parts from reference TRBV7-8 and TRBJ2-7): GAGVSQSPRYKVAKRGQDVALRCDPISGHVSLFWYQQALGQGPEFLTYFQNEAQLDKSGLPSDRFFAERPEGSVSTLKIQRTQQEDSAVYLCASSLGTGAYEQYFGPGTRLTVT.

The chain uses TRBV15 and TRBJ2-5, with 13 bases that match TRBD2. The J call is in doubt because the DNA end fits TRBJ2-7 better. This CDR3 has 15 residues. Germline V gives CDR1 LNHNV, CDR2 YYDKDF (reference sequence). CDR3 in amino acids: CATSRGTSGTYEQYF. The CDR3 region has the DNA TGTGCCACCAGCAGGGGGACTAGCGGGACCTACGAGCAGTACTTC.

The rearrangement joins TRBV7-6 to TRBJ1-1; 7 bases line up with TRBD1. Germline loops: CDR1 SGHVS, CDR2 FNYEAQ. The CDR3 covers 16 residues. Unmatched junction bases numbered 9, after V lost 1 base and J lost 4 bases. The CDR3 here is CASSLEFTGVGTEAFF. As DNA, the CDR3 is TGTGCCAGCAGCTTAGAGTTTACAGGGGTAGGCACTGAAGCTTTCTTT.

This clone was seen only once. This chain links TRBV21-1 with TRBJ1-4; the table gives TRBD1 as D, unverified against the DNA. TRBV21-1 is given as a pseudogene. The CDR3 spans 16 residues. The CDR3 DNA reads TGTGCCAGCAGCACTAACGGACAGGGGGCGAATGAAAAACTGTTTTTT. Protein: CASSTNGQGANEKLFF.

The genes are TRBV6-6 and TRBJ2-1; 8 positions match TRBD1. Germline CDR1 reads MNHNY; CDR2 reads SVGAGI (reference sequence). Trimming took 4 bases from V and 5 from J; bases not matched to a gene: 7. The CDR3 spans 15 residues. This chain's CDR3 is CASSFTGGADNEQFF. The CDR3, as DNA: TGTGCCAGCAGTTTTACAGGGGGAGCGGACAATGAGCAGTTCTTC.

Concerning this clone: One junction end does not reproduce the germline sequence, and a read error may be involved. This rearrangement joins TRBV19 to TRBJ2-1; D unclear. CDR1 and CDR2 from the germline V gene are LNHDA and SQIVND (reference sequence). The CDR3 contains 13 residues. CDR3 DNA: TGTGCCAGTAGAATAGGGCGGAGTTTCGCGCAGTTCTTC. Its translation: CASRIGRSFAQFF. The full variable domain, with the rest looked up from reference TRBV19 and TRBJ2-1, is DGGITQSPKYLFRKEGQNVTLSCEQNLNHDAMYWYRQDPGQGLRLIYYSQIVNDFQKGDIAEGYSVSREKKESFPLTVTSAQKNPTAFYLCASRIGRSFAQFFGPGTRLTVL.

Written as DNA, the CDR3 is TGTGCCAGCAGCTTTAACGGGCAAGAGACCCAGTACTTC. This translates into CASSFNGQETQYF. The chain couples TRBV7-9 to TRBJ2-5; D is unclear. Germline CDR1 reads SEHNR; CDR2 reads FQNEAQ (reference sequence). Trimming removed 3 bases at V and 2 bases at J, with 7 bases between. The CDR3 extends over 13 amino acids.

The J gene is TRBJ2-2, the V gene TRBV5-1; no reliable D call. Trimming cost V 1 base and J 6 bases, with 13 bases left between them. Germline values: CDR1 SGHRS, CDR2 YFSETQ. This CDR3 is 15 amino acids long. CDR3 region: CASSLSRREAGELFF. The CDR3 DNA follows: TGCGCCAGCAGCTTGAGCCGGAGAGAGGCCGGGGAGCTGTTTTTT.

V usage is TRBV6-5 and J usage is TRBJ1-2; D not resolved. The CDR3 length is 13 residues. Germline CDR1 is MNHEY and CDR2 is SVGAGI. V gave up 6 bases and J gave up 0 bases, with 8 bases separating them. In DNA, the CDR3 is TGTGCCAGCAGCTACCTAGCTAACTATGGCTACACCTTC. Translating gives CASSYLANYGYTF.

A note on this clone: The junction differs from germline at one of its ends, possibly a read error. The gene calls are TRBV6-5 and TRBJ1-2; D perhaps matches TRBD1 (5 bases). Germline assignment: CDR1 MNHEY and CDR2 SVGAGI. The CDR3 totals 16 residues. The CDR3 bases are TGTGCCGGCAGTTATGATTCCGCAGGGCCCAACTATGGCTACACCTTC. This sequence encodes CAGSYDSAGPNYGYTF.

The chain recombines TRBV9 with TRBJ2-2, with no clear D. Germline CDR1 reads SGDLS; CDR2 reads YYNGEE. The CDR3 has 13 residues. Trimming removed 3 bases from V and 4 bases from J, with 7 bases in between. The CDR3 reads CASSEAGTGELFF. CDR3 nucleotide sequence: TGTGCCAGCAGCGAGGCAGGCACCGGGGAGCTGTTTTTT.